Each of the 4 T cell receptor beta chains below was sequenced from the same sample in a study of ipilimumab plus nivolumab after autologous stem cell transplantation. Profiled with immunoSEQ multiplex PCR; TCRdb holds only in-frame clones, not every one. The sample lists over 10,000 clones, roughly three quarters occurring once. The input for sequencing was PBMCs, taken in a trial of ipilimumab plus nivolumab as post-transplant consolidation. The receptors come from a male donor with diffuse large B-cell lymphoma.

This sequence joins TRBV11-1 and TRBJ2-7; no firm D call. Trimming pared 1 base from V and 6 bases from J, leaving 7 bases between. Looked up from germline, CDR1 is SGHAT and CDR2 is FQDESV (reference sequence). This CDR3 comprises 12 residues. The CDR3 DNA follows: TGTGCCAGCAGCTTAGGCCCCTCCGAGCAGTACTTC. Its protein is CASSLGPSEQYF.

This clone was detected a few times. This chain uses TRBV30 with TRBJ2-7, with 10 bases that match TRBD2. The CDR3 sequence is 13 residues long. CDR1 GTSNPN and CDR2 SVGIG come from the germline V gene (reference sequence). The trim removed 8 bases at V and 2 bases at J, leaving 6 bases unmatched. The CDR3 protein is CAGTSGVTYEQYF. DNA of the CDR3: TGTGCCGGTACTAGCGGGGTTACCTACGAGCAGTACTTC.

This clone was seen a single time. The genes are TRBV19 and TRBJ2-1; 8 bases are shared with TRBD2. The germline gives CDR1 LNHDA, CDR2 SQIVND (reference sequence). V gave up 6 bases and J gave up 0 bases; unmatched junction bases: 7. This CDR3 comprises 16 residues. The CDR3 sequence: CASSKIAGNSYNEQFF. The CDR3 nucleotides read TGTGCCAGTAGCAAGATAGCGGGAAACTCCTACAATGAGCAGTTCTTC. Complete variable domain (other parts from reference TRBV19 and TRBJ2-1): DGGITQSPKYLFRKEGQNVTLSCEQNLNHDAMYWYRQDPGQGLRLIYYSQIVNDFQKGDIAEGYSVSREKKESFPLTVTSAQKNPTAFYLCASSKIAGNSYNEQFFGPGTRLTVL.

This clone has more than one count but fewer than ten. The chain couples TRBV11-2 to TRBJ2-7; D is ambiguous. This CDR3 is built from 15 residues. Germline V gene sequence: CDR1 SGHAT, CDR2 FQNNGV. Trimming left V 4 bases short and J 3 bases short, with 16 bases between. CDR3 protein: CASSSNEALYYEQYF. The CDR3 nucleotides read TGTGCCAGCAGCTCCAACGAGGCCCTCTACTACGAGCAGTACTTC.